This T cell receptor (beta chain) was found in a study of identical twins. There are a few counts of this clonotype. One entry per CDR3 protein results from TCRdb running MiXCR on the 5' RACE reads. The table includes roughly 190,000 distinct CDR3 sequences, 15% to 20% detected once. The CDR3 length is 13 residues. CDR1 and CDR2 from the germline V gene are DFQATT and SNEGSKA (reference sequence). The V end lost 5 bases, the J end lost 0 bases, and 10 bases lay between the germline ends. The sample also formed part of further work on T cells expressing NK-cell markers. That work adds: Several experiments employed an anti-gamma-delta TCR antibody to confine sorting to alpha-beta TCR T cells. The study left the HCMV specificity of expanded NKG2C+ T cell clones unresolved.

V gene TRBV20-1 combines with J gene TRBJ1-2; D is perhaps TRBD1 (5 bases). The sequenced sample consisted of CD8+ T cells sorted from blood. The TCR was taken from a young woman in good health. The CDR3 is CSARQFPNYGYTF. CDR3 sequence (DNA): TGCAGTGCTCGACAGTTTCCTAACTATGGCTACACCTTC.